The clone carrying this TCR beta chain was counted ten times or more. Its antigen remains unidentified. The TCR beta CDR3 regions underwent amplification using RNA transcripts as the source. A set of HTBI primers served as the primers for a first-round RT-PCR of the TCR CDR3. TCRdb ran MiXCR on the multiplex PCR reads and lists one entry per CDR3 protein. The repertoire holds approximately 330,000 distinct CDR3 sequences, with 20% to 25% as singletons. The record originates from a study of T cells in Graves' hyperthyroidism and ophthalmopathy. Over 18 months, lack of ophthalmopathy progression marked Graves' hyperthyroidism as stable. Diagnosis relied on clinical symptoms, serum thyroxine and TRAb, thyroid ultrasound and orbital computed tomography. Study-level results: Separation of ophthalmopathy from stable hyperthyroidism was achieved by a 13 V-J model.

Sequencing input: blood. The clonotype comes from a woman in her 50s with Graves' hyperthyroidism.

CDR3 sequence: CASSPDLASYNEQFF. CDR3 DNA: TGTGCCAGCAGTCCCGATTTAGCTTCCTACAATGAGCAGTTCTTC. The chain employs TRBV2 and TRBJ2-1, with D unresolved. The CDR3 sequence is 15 residues long. Trimming took 5 bases from V and 1 from J, leaving 12 bases between them. Germline V lookup: CDR1 SNHLY, CDR2 FYNNEI.